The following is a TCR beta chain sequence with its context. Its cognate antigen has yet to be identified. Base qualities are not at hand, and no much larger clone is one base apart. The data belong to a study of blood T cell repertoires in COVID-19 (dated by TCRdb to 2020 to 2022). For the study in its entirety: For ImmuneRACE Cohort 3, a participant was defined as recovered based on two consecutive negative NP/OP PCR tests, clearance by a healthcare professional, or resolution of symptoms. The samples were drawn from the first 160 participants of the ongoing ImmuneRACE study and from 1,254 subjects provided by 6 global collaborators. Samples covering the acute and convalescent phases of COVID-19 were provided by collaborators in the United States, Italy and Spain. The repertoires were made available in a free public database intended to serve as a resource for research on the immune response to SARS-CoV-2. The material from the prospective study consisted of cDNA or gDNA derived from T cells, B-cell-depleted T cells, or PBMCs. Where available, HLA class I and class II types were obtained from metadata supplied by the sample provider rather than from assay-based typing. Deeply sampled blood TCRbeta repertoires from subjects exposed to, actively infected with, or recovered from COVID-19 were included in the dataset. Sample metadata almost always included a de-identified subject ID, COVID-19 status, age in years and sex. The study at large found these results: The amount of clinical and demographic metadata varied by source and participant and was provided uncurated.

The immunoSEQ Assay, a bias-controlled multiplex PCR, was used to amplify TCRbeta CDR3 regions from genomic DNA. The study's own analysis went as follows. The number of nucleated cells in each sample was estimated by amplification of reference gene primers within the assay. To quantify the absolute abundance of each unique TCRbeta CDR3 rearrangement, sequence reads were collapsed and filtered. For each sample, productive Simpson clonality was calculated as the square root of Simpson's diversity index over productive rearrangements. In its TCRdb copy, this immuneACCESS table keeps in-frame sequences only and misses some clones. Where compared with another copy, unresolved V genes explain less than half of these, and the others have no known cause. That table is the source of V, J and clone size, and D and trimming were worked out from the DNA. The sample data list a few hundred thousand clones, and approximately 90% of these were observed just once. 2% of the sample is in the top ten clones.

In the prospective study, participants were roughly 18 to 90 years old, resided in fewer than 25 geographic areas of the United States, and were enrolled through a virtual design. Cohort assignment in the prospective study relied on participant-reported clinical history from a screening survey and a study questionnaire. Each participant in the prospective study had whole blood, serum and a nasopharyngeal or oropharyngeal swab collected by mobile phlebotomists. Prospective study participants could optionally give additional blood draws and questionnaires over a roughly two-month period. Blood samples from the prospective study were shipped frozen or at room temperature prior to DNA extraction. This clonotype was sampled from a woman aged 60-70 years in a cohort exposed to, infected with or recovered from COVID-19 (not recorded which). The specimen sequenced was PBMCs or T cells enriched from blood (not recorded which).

The nucleotide sequence is given as TGTGCCAGCAGTGAATTGGGACAGAACACCGGGGAGCTGTTTTTT. This sequence encodes CASSELGQNTGELFF. The V gene is TRBV2 and the J gene is TRBJ2-2, with a tentative D gene TRBD1 over 6 matching bases. The trim is 2 bases for V and 1 base for J, with a gap of 8 bases between the germline ends. There are 15 amino acids in the CDR3, from cysteine to phenylalanine inclusive. The only DNA kept is the CDR3, 45 bases in frame from the first base. The germline V gene sets CDR1 to SNHLY and CDR2 to FYNNEI.